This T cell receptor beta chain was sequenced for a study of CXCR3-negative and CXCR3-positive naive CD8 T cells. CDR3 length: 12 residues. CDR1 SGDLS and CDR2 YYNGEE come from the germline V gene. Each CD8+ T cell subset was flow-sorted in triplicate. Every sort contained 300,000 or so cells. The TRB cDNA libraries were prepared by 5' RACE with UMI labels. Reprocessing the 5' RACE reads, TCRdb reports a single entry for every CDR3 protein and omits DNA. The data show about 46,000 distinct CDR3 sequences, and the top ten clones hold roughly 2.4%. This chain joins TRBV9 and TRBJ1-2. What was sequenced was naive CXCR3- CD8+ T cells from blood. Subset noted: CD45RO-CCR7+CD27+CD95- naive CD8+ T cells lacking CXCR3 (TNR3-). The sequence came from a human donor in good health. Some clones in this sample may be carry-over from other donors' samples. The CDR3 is CASSAWHDGYTF.